This TCR beta chain comes out of a study of blood T cell repertoires in COVID-19. In the study's own analysis: Amplification of reference gene primers was used by the study to estimate nucleated cell counts. Measured with immunoSEQ multiplex PCR; TCRdb has only the in-frame clones, and not every one. D and trimming come from the DNA, and the V and J calls and clone size come from that table. The top ten hold about 9.7% of the sample, which has roughly 60,000 clones, 90% seen once. V shed 8 bases, J shed 1 base, and the junction held 5 bases outside the gene matches. Per germline, CDR1 LNHNV and CDR2 YYDKDF (reference sequence). The CDR3 extends over 14 amino acids.

The sample consisted of peripheral blood. The TCR sequence derives from a woman older than 75 with active COVID-19. The rearrangement joins TRBV15 to TRBJ1-1; 9 bases agree with TRBD1. CDR3 residues: CATGRDRANTEAFF. The DNA for the CDR3 is TGTGCCACCGGGCGGGACAGGGCGAACACTGAAGCTTTCTTT.